The source of this TCR beta chain is a study of regulatory T cells in long-lasting Graves disease. This clonotype was found many times. No antigen is known for it. Whole-study findings and limits: Persistent disease favored TRBV28, TRBJ1-2 and TRBJ2-5.

CDR3 length: 12 amino acids. V gave up 6 bases and J gave up 7 bases, with 13 bases separating them. Time point meaning: persistent/refractory GD, antithyroid drugs over 5 years with positive TRAb. From RNA extracted from PBMCs, the TCR library was made. American Thyroid Association guidelines were used to diagnose Graves' disease. Arm-PCR of CDR3 regions and iRepertoire HTBI primers were used to build TCR beta libraries. TCRdb reprocessed the multiplex PCR reads with MiXCR, giving one entry per CDR3 protein. The sample shows under 500,000 distinct CDR3 sequences, less than 25% of them seen only once.

The sequencing used peripheral blood mononuclear cells (PBMCs), collected when the disease was refractory, from a patient treated with antithyroid drugs. The origin of this receptor is a female donor with Graves disease. The rearrangement links TRBV12-3 or TRBV12-4 to TRBJ2-7, with no clear D. CDR3 loop: CASSKTPREQYF. As DNA, the CDR3 is TGTGCCAGCAGCAAGACACCGAGGGAGCAGTACTTC.